The rows below give T cell receptor beta chains drawn from one sample of a study of human T cells and chemical hapten exposure. TCRdb used MiXCR to reprocess the RACE reads, holding one entry per CDR3 protein. Of around 130,000 distinct CDR3 sequences detected, about 11% appear once; the ten largest clones hold 2% to 2.5%. The sample here was whole blood, taken in connection with sensitization to the hapten diphenylcyclopropenone (DPC). The receptors shown here come from a woman aged 45-65 years with alopecia areata. Some clones in this sample may be carry-over from other donors' samples. Both conserved end residues are part of each CDR3. The D gene is left open where the match is weak. Some rows mark clone size as missing; the rest say once, few, many or name a class of expanded clone.

NA	16	TRBV12-3/TRBV12-4	few	TRBJ2-3	CASSLSSGEDPDTQYF	TGTGCCAGCAGTTTATCATCGGGGGAGGACCCAGATACGCAGTATTTT
TRBD1	12	TRBV30	NA	TRBJ1-3	CAYDRDGNTIYF	TGTGCCTACGACAGGGATGGAAACACCATATATTTT
TRBD2	18	TRBV15	NA	TRBJ2-2	CATSKRLAGGGKPGELFF	TGTGCCACCAGCAAGCGACTAGCGGGAGGGGGAAAGCCCGGGGAGCTGTTTTTT
NA	17	TRBV28	many	TRBJ2-6	CASTLQVGTPGANVLTF	TGTGCCAGCACCCTTCAGGTCGGGACGCCTGGGGCCAACGTCCTGACTTTC
TRBD1	19	TRBV28	NA	TRBJ1-6	CASSLRTGALGLINSPLHF	TGTGCCAGCAGTTTAAGGACAGGGGCGCTCGGTCTTATAAATTCACCCCTCCACTTT
NA	14	TRBV7-2	many	TRBJ2-1	CASSLAGVVHEQFF	TGTGCCAGCAGCTTAGCCGGGGTAGTTCATGAGCAGTTCTTC
NA	14	TRBV5-4	few	TRBJ1-1	CASSWLGQYTEAFF	TGTGCCAGCAGCTGGTTAGGACAGTACACTGAAGCTTTCTTT
NA	13	TRBV12-3/TRBV12-4	many	TRBJ2-5	CASSYDAGRTQYF	TGTGCCAGCAGTTATGATGCTGGTCGGACCCAGTACTTC
TRBD2	14	TRBV28	few	TRBJ2-7	CASSAGLAYYEQYF	TGTGCCAGCAGTGCGGGACTAGCGTACTACGAGCAGTACTTC
NA	14	TRBV7-2	NA	TRBJ1-3	CASSTPDFGNTIYF	TGTGCCAGCAGTACACCGGACTTTGGAAACACCATATATTTT
NA	12	TRBV14	once	TRBJ1-1	CASSSRSREAFF	TGTGCCAGCAGCTCTAGGTCCCGTGAAGCTTTCTTT
NA	16	TRBV7-8	many	TRBJ2-1	CASSLKRLPSYNEQFF	TGTGCCAGCAGCTTAAAAAGACTACCCAGTTACAATGAGCAGTTCTTC
NA	11	TRBV5-6	few	TRBJ1-1	CASSYATEAFF	TGTGCCAGCAGCTACGCCACTGAAGCTTTCTTT
TRBD1	16	TRBV7-8	NA	TRBJ2-6	CASSPTTGTGANVLTF	TGTGCCAGCAGCCCAACGACAGGGACTGGGGCCAACGTCCTGACTTTC
TRBD1	14	TRBV29-1	NA	TRBJ1-2	CSVVPSTGEYGYTF	TGCAGCGTTGTCCCGTCGACAGGGGAATATGGCTACACCTTC
NA	12	TRBV2	many	TRBJ1-1	CASSGQNTEAFF	TGTGCCAGCAGCGGACAGAACACTGAAGCTTTCTTT
TRBD2	15	TRBV29-1	few	TRBJ2-3	CSLTGLAGVLDTQYF	TGCAGCTTGACGGGACTAGCGGGAGTTTTAGATACGCAGTATTTT
NA	14	TRBV4-3	few	TRBJ2-3	CASSQDTHTDTQYF	TGCGCCAGCAGCCAAGATACCCACACAGATACGCAGTATTTT
TRBD1	16	TRBV7-2	few	TRBJ1-1	CASSLGAGGLGTEAFF	TGTGCCAGCAGCTTAGGGGCAGGGGGCTTGGGGACTGAAGCTTTCTTT
NA	14	TRBV7-9	many	TRBJ2-5	CASSQGSAGETQYF	TGTGCCAGCTCCCAGGGATCCGCGGGGGAGACCCAGTACTTC
NA	14	TRBV11-3	NA	TRBJ1-1	CASRPRFPADGAFF	TGTGCCAGCAGACCCCGATTCCCGGCCGACGGAGCTTTCTTT
NA	14	TRBV5-5	NA	TRBJ2-7	CASSLKTTNHEQYF	TGTGCCAGCAGCTTGAAGACAACTAACCACGAGCAGTACTTC